These 9 T cell receptor beta chains were all obtained from the same sample, sequenced in a study of cytomegalovirus exposure and HLA in healthy donors. The PCR was carried out with 60 Vbeta primers and 13 Jbeta primers. Data came from immunoSEQ multiplex PCR; TCRdb stores just in-frame clones and leaves some out. The sample records about 76,000 clones, around 72% being singletons. The material sequenced was PBMCs. These receptors came from a woman in her forties in good health and CMV-seropositive.

There are a few counts of this clone. Additional DNA sequences in this sample encode the identical CDR3. This rearrangement joins TRBV19 to TRBJ1-1; 9 nucleotides line up with TRBD1. The trim removed 4 bases at V and 5 bases at J, leaving 2 bases unmatched. The CDR3 is 13 residues long. Germline lookup yields CDR1 LNHDA and CDR2 SQIVND (reference sequence). CDR3 region: CASSSDRGTEAFF. CDR3 DNA: TGTGCCAGTAGTAGCGACAGGGGGACTGAAGCTTTCTTT.

The chain carries TRBV7-9 and TRBJ1-2; no clear D. The CDR3 length is 12 residues. V lost 1 base, J lost 8 bases, and 8 bases lay in between. Germline assignment: CDR1 SEHNR and CDR2 FQNEAQ (reference sequence). CDR3 in DNA: TGTGCCAGCAGCTTAGTAGGAGGCGGCTACACCTTC. This translates into CASSLVGGGYTF.

The chain uses TRBV7-9 and TRBJ2-1; D call uncertain. Germline CDR1 and CDR2: SEHNR and FQNEAQ (reference sequence). CDR3 length equals 13 residues. Trimming shortened V by 3 bases and J by 9 bases, and 12 bases separated the two germline ends. In nucleotides, the CDR3 is TGTGCCAGCAGCTTCGCCGAATTTAGTGAGCAGTTCTTC. Its translation is CASSFAEFSEQFF. Filled out from reference TRBV7-9 and TRBJ2-1, the complete variable domain reads DTGVSQNPRHKITKRGQNVTFRCDPISEHNRLYWYRQTLGQGPEFLTYFQNEAQLEKSRLLSDRFSAERPKGSFSTLEIQRTEQGDSAMYLCASSFAEFSEQFFGPGTRLTVL.

Only one count was recorded for this clone. The V and J genes are TRBV19 and TRBJ2-7; 13 bases are a match to TRBD2. Losses at the gene ends were 6 bases for V and 9 bases for J; bases not matched to a gene: 8. The V gene's germline CDR1 is LNHDA and CDR2 SQIVND (reference sequence). This CDR3 contains 14 residues. The CDR3: CASSPGLAGTPQYF. Written as DNA, the CDR3 is TGTGCCAGTAGCCCGGGACTAGCGGGAACGCCGCAGTACTTC.

The chain links TRBV5-6 to TRBJ2-1, with 7 positions matching TRBD2. The CDR3 spans 13 residues. The germline gives CDR1 SGHDT, CDR2 YYEEEE. V lost 0 bases to trimming and J lost 7 bases; unmatched junction nucleotides: 1. The DNA for the CDR3 is TGTGCCAGCAGCTTGGCGGGGGGTAATGAGCAGTTCTTC. Amino acid sequence: CASSLAGGNEQFF.

The rearrangement joins TRBV7-9 to TRBJ2-7; TRBD2 matches 9 bases. Germline V gives CDR1 SEHNR, CDR2 FQNEAQ (reference sequence). V gave up 4 bases and J gave up 1 base; unmatched junction bases: 5. This CDR3 comprises 15 residues. The CDR3 protein is CASSSRTSESYEQYF. Here the CDR3 DNA reads TGTGCCAGCAGCTCCCGGACTAGCGAATCCTACGAGCAGTACTTC.

The J gene is TRBJ2-3, the V gene TRBV6-1, with D perhaps TRBD1 (7 bases). Trimming took off 6 bases at V and 2 bases at J, with 12 bases between the two ends. This CDR3 spans 14 amino acids. Germline CDR1 MNHNS, CDR2 SASEGT. CDR3 amino acids: CASSAGQNTDTQYF. Here the CDR3 DNA reads TGTGCCAGCAGCGCGGGACAGAACACAGATACGCAGTATTTT.

This clone was observed a single time. The genes are TRBV4-3 and TRBJ2-7; D possibly corresponds to TRBD1 (6 bases). There are 17 residues in the CDR3. Germline assignment: CDR1 LGHNA and CDR2 YSLEER. V was pared by 0 bases and J by 0 bases, with 15 bases between. The CDR3 DNA is TGCGCCAGCAGCCAAGAAAGAGGACACAGGGCCTCCTACGAGCAGTACTTC. It yields the protein CASSQERGHRASYEQYF.

This clone has only a few counts. This chain links TRBV7-2 with TRBJ2-2, with a tentative D call TRBD2 (6 bases). Germline lookup yields CDR1 SGHTA and CDR2 FQGNSA. Trimming pared 5 bases from V and 7 bases from J, leaving 17 bases between. The CDR3 loop spans 15 amino acids. In nucleotides, the CDR3 is TGTGCCAGCAGCCGAGGGACTCCCCGGGGCGGGGAGCTGTTTTTT. Translating it yields CASSRGTPRGGELFF. The full variable domain, rest sourced from reference TRBV7-2 and TRBJ2-2, is GAGVSQSPSNKVTEKGKDVELRCDPISGHTALYWYRQSLGQGLEFLIYFQGNSAPDKSGLPSDRFSAERTGGSVSTLTIQRTQQEDSAVYLCASSRGTPRGGELFFGEGSRLTVL.